At least ten counts were recorded for the clone carrying this T cell receptor beta chain. What it binds is unknown. This sample was taken from a study of T cells in Graves' hyperthyroidism and ophthalmopathy. About the study: Peripheral blood draws took place at initial diagnosis, ahead of any treatment. Findings and caveats of the study: Most thyroid clonotypes that were expanded above 0.001 also turned up in blood.

The CDR3 contains 13 residues. V gave up 1 base and J gave up 3 bases, with 7 bases separating them. Germline V lookup: CDR1 SGHTA, CDR2 FQGNSA. Using RNA transcripts as the source, TCR beta CDR3 regions were amplified. A first-round RT-PCR of the TCR CDR3 used the HTBI primer set. TCRdb passed the multiplex PCR reads through MiXCR, listing each CDR3 protein once. Of over 250,000 distinct CDR3 sequences listed, about 20% are singletons. Diagnosis rested on symptoms, serum thyroxine and TRAb, thyroid ultrasound, and orbital computed tomography. Source material: blood. This receptor was identified in a man aged 25 to 40 with Graves' ophthalmopathy. The chain joins TRBV7-2 to TRBJ2-7; no clear D. CDR3 DNA: TGTGCCAGCAGCTTAGGTGTTAACTACGAGCAGTACTTC. It encodes CASSLGVNYEQYF.